Below are 10 T cell receptor beta chains sequenced from a single sample in a study of cytomegalovirus exposure and HLA in healthy donors. With 60 Vbeta and 13 Jbeta primers, the PCR was carried out. Clones were read by immunoSEQ multiplex PCR, and TCRdb kept only the in-frame ones, dropping some. Of about 200,000 clones listed, roughly 85% are singletons. The sequencing sample was made of PBMCs. Every receptor here comes from a woman aged 45-65 years in good health and CMV-seronegative.

This rearrangement joins TRBV29-1 to TRBJ1-2; 7 bases fit TRBD1. Trimming removed 6 bases from V and 8 bases from J; junction bases left unmatched: 18. The CDR3 sequence is 15 residues long. Germline lookup yields CDR1 SQVTM and CDR2 ANQGSEA. This chain's CDR3 is CSVPHGGQWIGGYTF. Here the CDR3 DNA reads TGCAGCGTCCCCCATGGGGGACAGTGGATCGGAGGCTACACCTTC.

This clone was observed a handful of times. The chain combines TRBV23-1 with TRBJ2-7; maybe TRBD1 (6 bases). TRBV23-1 is known as an ORF, though its function is uncertain. This CDR3 contains 17 residues. Trimming stripped 2 bases from V and 4 bases from J, with 21 bases between. The CDR3 is CASSQPLTNRVSYEQYF. CDR3 in DNA: TGCGCCAGCAGTCAACCACTTACAAACAGGGTTTCTTACGAGCAGTACTTC.

This chain links TRBV7-9 with TRBJ2-1, with 9 nucleotides matching TRBD1. The germline V gene encodes CDR1 SEHNR and CDR2 FQNEAQ (reference sequence). V was pared by 3 bases and J by 6 bases, with 9 bases of the junction left unmatched. The CDR3 is 16 residues long. The CDR3 DNA is TGTGCCAGCAGCTTCGACCCGGGACAGGGTCGCAATGAGCAGTTCTTC. Its translation: CASSFDPGQGRNEQFF.

The CDR3 protein is CASSLDGGGGTGELFF. DNA for the CDR3: TGTGCCAGCAGCTTGGATGGAGGGGGCGGCACCGGGGAGCTGTTTTTT. The chain couples TRBV4-2 to TRBJ2-2, with D maybe TRBD1 (7 bases). The CDR3 loop spans 16 amino acids. Per germline, CDR1 LGHNA and CDR2 YNFKEQ. The ends were cut back, 5 bases at V and 4 bases at J, with 17 bases in the middle.

The chain joins TRBV14 to TRBJ2-5; D perhaps matches TRBD2 (6 bases). Trimming shortened V by 4 bases and J by 1 base, and 10 bases separated the two germline ends. The CDR3 covers 14 residues. CDR1 SGHDN and CDR2 FVKESK come from the germline V gene. The CDR3 here is CASSRRGTQETQYF. The DNA of the CDR3 is TGTGCCAGCAGCCGCCGCGGGACCCAAGAGACCCAGTACTTC.

The chain carries TRBV11-2 and TRBJ2-7, with TRBD1 matching over 9 bases. This CDR3 region has 17 residues. Germline-derived CDR1 and CDR2 are SGHAT and FQNNGV. Trimming at V came to 6 bases and at J to 0 bases, leaving 12 bases not matched to a gene. CDR3 DNA sequence: TGTGCCAGCAGAACCAGCGTGGGACAGGGAAGCTCCTACGAGCAGTACTTC. Encoded protein: CASRTSVGQGSSYEQYF.

A note on this clone: Relative to the germline gene, one junction end is altered; a read error may explain this. Other nucleotide sequences from this sample produce the same CDR3. The gene calls are TRBV5-4 and TRBJ2-3; D is perhaps TRBD1 (8 bases). The CDR3 loop spans 15 amino acids. Germline V gene sequence: CDR1 SGHNT, CDR2 YYREEE (reference sequence). CDR3 loop: CASSLQGGTTDTQYF. The DNA of the CDR3 is TGTGCTAGCAGCCTACAGGGGGGGACCACAGATACGCAGTATTTT.

To note about this clone: The same CDR3 arises from other DNA sequences in this sample as well. The chain has TRBV28 and TRBJ1-2; tentatively, D is TRBD1 (6 bases). The germline V gene has CDR1 MDHEN and CDR2 SYDVKM. CDR3 length: 14 residues. V lost 2 bases to trimming and J lost 2 bases, with 9 bases between them. CDR3 amino acids: CASSLGQGNYGYTF. In DNA, the CDR3 is TGTGCCAGCAGTTTAGGGCAGGGGAACTATGGCTACACCTTC.

The rearrangement links TRBV5-1 to TRBJ2-5; tentative D call: TRBD1 (6 bases). Deletions cut 2 bases from V and 4 bases from J, with 6 bases between. Germline loops: CDR1 SGHRS, CDR2 YFSETQ. CDR3 length: 12 residues. This chain's CDR3 is CASSLQGETQYF. Written as DNA, the CDR3 is TGCGCCAGCAGCTTACAGGGAGAGACCCAGTACTTC.

This clone was observed a few times. This chain connects TRBV4-1 to TRBJ1-4; perhaps TRBD1 as D (6 bases). V lost 3 bases, J lost 5 bases, and 7 bases lay in between. The CDR3 is 13 residues long. From germline, CDR1 is MGHRA and CDR2 YSYEKL. The CDR3 bases are TGCGCCAGCAGCCAGGACAGAAATGAAAAACTGTTTTTT. The encoded protein is CASSQDRNEKLFF.